This TCR beta chain was identified during a study of OX40 agonist ivuxolimab in advanced cancers. Study-wide background: Six ivuxolimab dose levels, 0.01 to 10 mg/kg, were given intravenously every 2 weeks. Dose-escalation patients were diagnosed with hepatocellular carcinoma, melanoma, renal cell cancer or head and neck cancer. Of mixed ages from 23 to 79 and averaging roughly 64 years, the group was just under 85% male.

Method: immunoSEQ multiplex PCR; TCRdb's copy keeps in-frame clones and lacks some. Of 55,000 to 85,000 clones in the sample, 70% to 90% were seen once. Overall study results and limits: No antigen was identified for the clonally expanded peripheral T cells.

Concerning this clone itself: Antigen unknown.

The germline gives CDR1 SGDLS, CDR2 YYNGEE. The V and J ends lost 0 bases and 4 bases respectively, with 13 bases between them. The CDR3 length is 15 residues. Sequencing used CD4+ or CD8+ T cells sorted from blood, obtained in a trial of the OX40 agonist ivuxolimab. This clonotype was obtained from an adult with an advanced solid tumor such as melanoma, head and neck, liver or kidney cancer. V gene TRBV9 combines with J gene TRBJ1-1; D is perhaps TRBD1 (6 bases). The CDR3 protein is CASSVEGGRGTEAFF. CDR3 sequence (DNA): TGTGCCAGCAGCGTAGAGGGGGGCCGAGGCACTGAAGCTTTCTTT. The entire variable domain, with the rest obtained from reference TRBV9 and TRBJ1-1, is as follows: DSGVTQTPKHLITATGQRVTLRCSPRSGDLSVYWYQQSLDQGLQFLIQYYNGEERAKGNILERFSAQQFPDLHSELNLSSLELGDSALYFCASSVEGGRGTEAFFGQGTRLTVV.